The 24 T cell receptor beta chains below come from one sample, sequenced in a study of a mutant IDH1 vaccine in newly diagnosed glioma. Clones were sequenced by immunoSEQ multiplex PCR, and TCRdb holds only the in-frame ones, with some missing. The table includes tens of thousands of clones, around 80% detected once. Time point reported: week 35, safety follow-up. Topical imiquimod accompanied each vaccine dose, which consisted of 300 ug of mutant IDH1 20-mer peptide. Their antigen targets remain unknown. Sequenced material: PBMCs, taken from a glioma patient whose treatment included an IDH1 peptide vaccine. These receptors were collected from a man aged 50-59 years with glioma.

The rearrangement joins TRBV6-6 to TRBJ2-1; 8 bases agree with TRBD1. The V segment lost 8 bases and the J segment 6 bases; nucleotides outside the gene matches: 0. CDR1 is MNHNY and CDR2 is SVGAGI in the germline V gene (reference sequence). CDR3 length: 11 residues. CDR3 sequence: CASGQGNEQFF. In DNA form, the CDR3 reads TGTGCCAGCGGACAGGGCAATGAGCAGTTCTTC.

This clone has only one observation. This chain joins TRBV2 and TRBJ2-7, with 7 positions matching TRBD1. Germline V gene data show CDR1 as SNHLY and CDR2 as FYNNEI. The V and J ends lost 5 bases and 1 base, in that order; junction bases with no gene match: 5. CDR3 length equals 14 residues. The CDR3 protein is CASSQGEISYEQYF. The CDR3 coding sequence is TGTGCCAGCAGTCAGGGGGAAATTTCCTACGAGCAGTACTTC.

The genes are TRBV2 and TRBJ2-2; 9 positions agree with TRBD1. The CDR3 totals 15 residues. From germline, CDR1 is SNHLY and CDR2 FYNNEI. V lost 5 bases and J lost 2; bases outside the gene matches: 3. The CDR3 nucleotides read TGTGCCAGCAGTAGACAGGGGGAAAACACCGGGGAGCTGTTTTTT. Its translation: CASSRQGENTGELFF.

The table lists this clone with a few counts. The chain is built from TRBV13 and TRBJ2-2; TRBD1 might be the D (5 bases). CDR3 length: 14 residues. CDR1 and CDR2 from the germline V gene are PRHDT and FYEKMQ (reference sequence). V lost 0 bases, J lost 4 bases, and 6 bases lay in between. CDR3 protein: CASSLGTVTGELFF. CDR3 nucleotides: TGTGCCAGCAGCTTAGGGACAGTCACCGGGGAGCTGTTTTTT. The full variable domain, in which reference TRBV13 and TRBJ2-2 provide the parts outside the CDR3, is AAGVIQSPRHLIKEKRETATLKCYPIPRHDTVYWYQQGPGQDPQFLISFYEKMQSDKGSIPDRFSAQQFSDYHSELNMSSLELGDSALYFCASSLGTVTGELFFGEGSRLTVL.

This clone was picked up a small number of times. This sequence joins TRBV5-1 and TRBJ1-1; 8 bases fit TRBD1. CDR1 SGHRS and CDR2 YFSETQ come from the germline V gene. V dropped 0 bases and J dropped 11; count of bases not matched to a gene: 9. The CDR3 loop spans 14 amino acids. In DNA form, the CDR3 reads TGCGCCAGCAGCTTGGGTTTTCCCAGGGGGCAGGCTTTCTTT. Its translation is CASSLGFPRGQAFF.

The V and J genes are TRBV5-4 and TRBJ2-2; 7 bases are shared with TRBD1. Germline CDR1 and CDR2: SGHNT and YYREEE (reference sequence). Losses at the gene ends were 4 bases for V and 3 bases for J; bases not matched to a gene: 9. This CDR3 is 16 amino acids long. The CDR3 coding sequence is TGTGCCAGCAGCAGAGGGGGCTCCGCGGACACCGGGGAGCTGTTTTTT. This sequence encodes CASSRGGSADTGELFF.

This chain connects TRBV7-9 to TRBJ2-3, with D perhaps TRBD1 (5 bases). CDR1 and CDR2 (germline): SEHNR, FQNEAQ (reference sequence). There are 12 residues in the CDR3. The V end was cut by 6 bases, the J end by 3 bases, with 7 bases between. CDR3 in DNA: TGTGCCAGCAGGGCAGGGACAGATACGCAGTATTTT. Translated, it gives CASRAGTDTQYF.

The V and J genes are TRBV2 and TRBJ2-3; 11 bases are shared with TRBD2. The trim removed 9 bases at V and 4 bases at J, leaving 9 bases unmatched. Germline CDR1 SNHLY, CDR2 FYNNEI. The CDR3 spans 15 residues. CDR3 DNA: TGTGCCAGTACGTTCGCTAGCGGGAGGTCAGATACGCAGTATTTT. It is translated as CASTFASGRSDTQYF.

This clone was counted once. The gene calls are TRBV7-8 and TRBJ2-7; TRBD2 aligns across 10 bases. From germline, CDR1 is SGHVS and CDR2 FQNEAQ. The CDR3 has 16 residues. The trim removed 0 bases at V and 5 bases at J, leaving 7 bases unmatched. CDR3 coding DNA: TGTGCCAGCAGCTTAGCGTCTAGACTAGCGGGCAACGAGCAGTACTTC. Its protein is CASSLASRLAGNEQYF.

This clone has a handful of counts. V is TRBV6-1 and J is TRBJ2-1; a possible D gene is TRBD2 (6 bases). CDR3 length: 16 amino acids. V lost 3 bases, J lost 11 bases, and 23 bases lay in between. Germline V CDR1 and CDR2: MNHNS, SASEGT. For the CDR3, the DNA is TGTGCCAGCAGTGATATGGGGTTTTGGGGCGGGGCTCAGCAGTTCTTC. Protein: CASSDMGFWGGAQQFF.

The chain has TRBV29-1 and TRBJ1-1; D remains ambiguous. This CDR3 is 12 amino acids long. The V end was cut by 7 bases, the J end by 0 bases, with 9 bases between. Germline-derived CDR1 and CDR2 are SQVTM and ANQGSEA. CDR3 sequence: CSGGRLNTEAFF. Here the CDR3 DNA reads TGCAGCGGAGGCCGATTGAACACTGAAGCTTTCTTT.

This sequence joins TRBV6-5 and TRBJ2-2; D unresolved. This CDR3 has 13 amino acids. V lost 0 bases and J lost 5, with 4 bases in between. The germline V gene encodes CDR1 MNHEY and CDR2 SVGAGI. This chain's CDR3 is CASSYSLTGELFF. The CDR3 DNA sequence: TGTGCCAGCAGTTACTCCCTGACCGGGGAGCTGTTTTTT.

This clone is categorized as medium-sized. This rearrangement joins TRBV23-1 to TRBJ2-7; D call uncertain. TRBV23-1 is designated an ORF whose function remains uncertain. The ends were cut back, 9 bases at V and 9 bases at J, with 6 bases in the middle. The length of the CDR3 is 8 residues. The DNA of the CDR3 is TGCGCCAGGAGACCGCAGTACTTC. This codes for CARRPQYF.

The chain carries TRBV21-1 and TRBJ1-5; the table's D call, TRBD1, has no DNA check behind it. TRBV21-1 is deemed a pseudogene. This CDR3 region has 14 residues. CDR3 loop: CASVGQGEGQPQHF. For the CDR3, the DNA is TGTGCCAGCGTCGGACAGGGAGAAGGACAGCCCCAGCATTTT.

The rearrangement links TRBV15 to TRBJ2-7, with a weak D call TRBD2 (5 bases). The V gene's germline CDR1 is LNHNV and CDR2 YYDKDF (reference sequence). The V end lost 2 bases, the J end lost 4 bases, and 12 bases lay between the germline ends. The CDR3 runs 14 residues. The CDR3 DNA follows: TGTGCCACCAGCAGAACTGCTGAGGGATACGAGCAGTACTTC. Its translation is CATSRTAEGYEQYF. Full variable domain (rest looked up from reference TRBV15 and TRBJ2-7): DAMVIQNPRYQVTQFGKPVTLSCSQTLNHNVMYWYQQKSSQAPKLLFHYYDKDFNNEADTPDNFQSRRPNTSFCFLDIRSPGLGDTAMYLCATSRTAEGYEQYFGPGTRLTVT.

The chain uses TRBV5-4 and TRBJ2-2; 11 bases align to TRBD1. The CDR3 has 19 residues. Per the germline V gene, CDR1 is SGHNT and CDR2 is YYREEE (reference sequence). Trimming at V came to 0 bases and at J to 2 bases, leaving 9 bases not matched to a gene. In nucleotides, the CDR3 is TGTGCCAGCAGCTTGGCCGGGGGACAGGGGGGAAGAAACACCGGGGAGCTGTTTTTT. Its translation is CASSLAGGQGGRNTGELFF.

The rearrangement uses TRBV14 and TRBJ2-1, with D possibly being TRBD1 (6 bases). The CDR3 has 11 residues. Between the trimmed V and J ends, which lost 8 bases and 7 bases, there was a span of 9 bases. Germline V gene lookup returns CDR1 SGHDN and CDR2 FVKESK. DNA of the CDR3: TGTGCCAGCTCCCAGGGGAATGAGCAGTTCTTC. Translating gives CASSQGNEQFF.

CDR3 loop: CASSLGSGGTKNIQYF. In nucleotides, the CDR3 is TGTGCCAGCAGCTTAGGCTCAGGGGGAACCAAAAACATTCAGTACTTC. The chain uses TRBV7-8 and TRBJ2-4; 7 nucleotides agree with TRBD1. V was pared by 1 base and J by 2 bases, with 5 bases of the junction left unmatched. Germline loops: CDR1 SGHVS, CDR2 FQNEAQ. CDR3 size: 16 residues. Using reference TRBV7-8 and TRBJ2-4 for the parts outside the CDR3, the full variable domain is GAGVSQSPRYKVAKRGQDVALRCDPISGHVSLFWYQQALGQGPEFLTYFQNEAQLDKSGLPSDRFFAERPEGSVSTLKIQRTQQEDSAVYLCASSLGSGGTKNIQYFGAGTRLSVL.

V and J are TRBV6-5 and TRBJ1-5; TRBD1 matches at 7 bases. V dropped 6 bases and J dropped 5; count of bases not matched to a gene: 7. The CDR3 sequence is 14 residues long. Germline V gene lookup returns CDR1 MNHEY and CDR2 SVGAGI. The CDR3, as DNA: TGTGCCAGCAGGGCCGGGACAGCCTATCAGCCCCAGCATTTT. Translating gives CASRAGTAYQPQHF.

The J gene is TRBJ2-4, the V gene TRBV19; D gene ambiguous. The CDR3 length is 15 residues. Germline values: CDR1 LNHDA, CDR2 SQIVND (reference sequence). V was trimmed by 1 base and J by 0 bases, leaving 7 bases between them. The CDR3, as DNA: TGTGCCAGTAGTATAGGAGCCGGAGCCAAAAACATTCAGTACTTC. Protein: CASSIGAGAKNIQYF.

V usage is TRBV7-8 and J usage is TRBJ1-5; D is ambiguous. Trimming removed 3 bases from V and 0 bases from J, with 6 bases in between. Germline V gene sequence: CDR1 SGHVS, CDR2 FQNEAQ. The CDR3 consists of 14 residues. The CDR3 reads CASSLEYSNQPQHF. CDR3 DNA: TGTGCCAGCAGCTTGGAATATAGCAATCAGCCCCAGCATTTT.

This clone was observed once. The V and J genes are TRBV5-6 and TRBJ2-5, with D hard to call. CDR1 is SGHDT, CDR2 YYEEEE, per germline. Trimming cost V 2 bases and J 3 bases, with 8 bases left between them. The CDR3 contains 13 residues. Here the CDR3 DNA reads TGTGCCAGCAGCTTCGGTACAGAAGAGACCCAGTACTTC. Protein: CASSFGTEETQYF.

In this sample, this clone turned up once. The gene calls are TRBV28 and TRBJ1-1, with 11 bases that match TRBD1. Per the germline V gene, CDR1 is MDHEN and CDR2 is SYDVKM. This CDR3 contains 13 residues. V gave up 11 bases and J gave up 5 bases; unmatched junction bases: 7. As DNA, the CDR3 is TGTGCCGGACAGGGGGCTCTGAGAACTGAAGCTTTCTTT. Protein: CAGQGALRTEAFF.

The chain recombines TRBV11-1 with TRBJ2-7; perhaps TRBD2 as D (6 bases). The CDR3 is made up of 17 amino acids. The germline V and J ends were trimmed by 1 base and 2 bases, with 18 bases remaining between them. Germline V gene data show CDR1 as SGHAT and CDR2 as FQDESV (reference sequence). The CDR3 bases are TGTGCCAGCAGCTTAGTTCGGGGGTCGGGCGCTGCCTACGAGCAGTACTTC. This translates into CASSLVRGSGAAYEQYF. Combining the CDR3 with reference TRBV11-1 and TRBJ2-7 gives the whole variable domain EAEVAQSPRYKITEKSQAVAFWCDPISGHATLYWYRQILGQGPELLVQFQDESVVDDSQLPKDRFSAERLKGVDSTLKIQPAELGDSAMYLCASSLVRGSGAAYEQYFGPGTRLTVT.